A single T cell receptor beta chain is shown here with its context. Its antigen is still unknown. The data belong to a study of T-cell memory formation after mild COVID-19. Study-wide results and caveats: CD4/CD8 balance held among clones contracting day 15 to 85, and later expanders leaned CD4+.

V was shortened by 3 bases and J by 4 bases, with 12 bases between the two germline ends. This CDR3 contains 15 residues. Germline assignment: CDR1 SGHDN and CDR2 FVKESK. It was 5'RACE with constant-segment primers that produced the TCR alpha and TCR beta cDNA libraries, which carried sample barcodes and UMIs. TCRdb independently ran MiXCR on the 5' RACE reads; one entry per CDR3 protein. This sample has under 450,000 distinct CDR3 sequences; about 20% occur once, and the top ten carry 21%. Sequencing input: PBMCs or a T cell subset sorted from them (not recorded which). The receptor comes from a man aged 18 to 35 who had mild COVID-19 (a few samples of this study predate the infection). Cell type and time point are not known. V usage is TRBV14 and J usage is TRBJ2-2; the D gene is possibly TRBD1 (5 bases). The CDR3 region has the DNA TGTGCCAGCAGCCAGGTCACAGGATTCACCGGGGAGCTGTTTTTT. The encoded protein is CASSQVTGFTGELFF. The full variable domain, its missing parts supplied by reference TRBV14 and TRBJ2-2, is EAGVTQFPSHSVIEKGQTVTLRCDPISGHDNLYWYRRVMGKEIKFLLHFVKESKQDESGMPNNRFLAERTGGTYSTLKVQPAELEDSGVYFCASSQVTGFTGELFFGEGSRLTVL.